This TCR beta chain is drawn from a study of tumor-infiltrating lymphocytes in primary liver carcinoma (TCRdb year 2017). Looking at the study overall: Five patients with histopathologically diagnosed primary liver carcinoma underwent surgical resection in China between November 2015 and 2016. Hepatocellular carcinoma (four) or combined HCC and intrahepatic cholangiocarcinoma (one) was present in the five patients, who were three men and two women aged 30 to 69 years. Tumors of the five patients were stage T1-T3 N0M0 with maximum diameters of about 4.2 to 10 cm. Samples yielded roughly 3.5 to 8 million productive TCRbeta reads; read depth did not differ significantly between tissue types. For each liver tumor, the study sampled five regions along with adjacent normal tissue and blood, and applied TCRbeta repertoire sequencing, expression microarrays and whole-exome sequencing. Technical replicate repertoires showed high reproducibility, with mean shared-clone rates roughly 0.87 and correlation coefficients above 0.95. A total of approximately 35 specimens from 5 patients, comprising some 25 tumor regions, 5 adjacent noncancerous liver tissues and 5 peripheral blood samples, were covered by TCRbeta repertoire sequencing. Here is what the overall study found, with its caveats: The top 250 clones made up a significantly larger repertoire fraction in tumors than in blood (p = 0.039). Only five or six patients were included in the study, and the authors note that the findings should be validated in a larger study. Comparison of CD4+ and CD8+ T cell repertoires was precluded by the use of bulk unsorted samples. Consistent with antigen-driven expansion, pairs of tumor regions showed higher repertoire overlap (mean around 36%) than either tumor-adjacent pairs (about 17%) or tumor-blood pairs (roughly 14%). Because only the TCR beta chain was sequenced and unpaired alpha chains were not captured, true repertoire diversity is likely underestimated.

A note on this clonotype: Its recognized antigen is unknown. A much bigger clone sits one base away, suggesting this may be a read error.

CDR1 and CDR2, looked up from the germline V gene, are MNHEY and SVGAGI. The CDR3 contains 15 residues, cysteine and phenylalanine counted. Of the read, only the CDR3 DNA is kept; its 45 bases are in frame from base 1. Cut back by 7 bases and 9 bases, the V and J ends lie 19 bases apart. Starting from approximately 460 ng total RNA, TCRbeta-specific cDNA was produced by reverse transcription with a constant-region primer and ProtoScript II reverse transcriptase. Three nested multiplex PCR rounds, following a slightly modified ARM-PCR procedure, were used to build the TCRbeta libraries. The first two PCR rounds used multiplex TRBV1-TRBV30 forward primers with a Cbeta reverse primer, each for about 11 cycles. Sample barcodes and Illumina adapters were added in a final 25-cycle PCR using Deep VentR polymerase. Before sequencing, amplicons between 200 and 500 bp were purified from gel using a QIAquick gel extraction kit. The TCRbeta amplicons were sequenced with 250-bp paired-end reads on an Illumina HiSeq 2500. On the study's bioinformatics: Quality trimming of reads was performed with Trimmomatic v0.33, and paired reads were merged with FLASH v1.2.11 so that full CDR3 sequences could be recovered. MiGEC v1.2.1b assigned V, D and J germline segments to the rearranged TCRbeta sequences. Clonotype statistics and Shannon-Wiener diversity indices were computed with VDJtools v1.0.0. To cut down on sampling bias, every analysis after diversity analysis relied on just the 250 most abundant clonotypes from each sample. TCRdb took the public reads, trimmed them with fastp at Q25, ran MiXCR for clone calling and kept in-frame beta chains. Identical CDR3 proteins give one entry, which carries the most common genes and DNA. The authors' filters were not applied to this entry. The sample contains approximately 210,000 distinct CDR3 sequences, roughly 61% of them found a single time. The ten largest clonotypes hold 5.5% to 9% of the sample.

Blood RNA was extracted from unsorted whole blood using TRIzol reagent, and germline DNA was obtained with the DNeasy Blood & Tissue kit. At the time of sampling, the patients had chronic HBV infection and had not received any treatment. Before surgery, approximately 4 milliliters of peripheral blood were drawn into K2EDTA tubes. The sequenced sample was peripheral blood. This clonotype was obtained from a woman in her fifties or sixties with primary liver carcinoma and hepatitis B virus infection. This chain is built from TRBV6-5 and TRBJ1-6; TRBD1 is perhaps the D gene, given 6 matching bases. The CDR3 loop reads CASNPGQTDGSPLHF. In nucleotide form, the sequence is TGTGCCAGCAATCCCGGACAGACAGACGGTTCACCCCTCCACTTT.